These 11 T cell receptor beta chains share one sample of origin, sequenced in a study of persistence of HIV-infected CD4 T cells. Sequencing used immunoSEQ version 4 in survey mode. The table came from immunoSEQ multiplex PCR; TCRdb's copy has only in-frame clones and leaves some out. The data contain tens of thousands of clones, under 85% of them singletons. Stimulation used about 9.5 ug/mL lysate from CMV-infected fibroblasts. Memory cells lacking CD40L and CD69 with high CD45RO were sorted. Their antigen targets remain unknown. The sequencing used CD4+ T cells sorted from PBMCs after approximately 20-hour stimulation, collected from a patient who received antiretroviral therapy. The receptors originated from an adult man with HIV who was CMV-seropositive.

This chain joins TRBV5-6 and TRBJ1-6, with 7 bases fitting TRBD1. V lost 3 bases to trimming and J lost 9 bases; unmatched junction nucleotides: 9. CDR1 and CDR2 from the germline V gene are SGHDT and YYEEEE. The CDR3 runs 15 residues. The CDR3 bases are TGTGCCAGCAGCTCGGTGACAGGGTCGGCTTCACCCCTCCACTTT. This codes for CASSSVTGSASPLHF.

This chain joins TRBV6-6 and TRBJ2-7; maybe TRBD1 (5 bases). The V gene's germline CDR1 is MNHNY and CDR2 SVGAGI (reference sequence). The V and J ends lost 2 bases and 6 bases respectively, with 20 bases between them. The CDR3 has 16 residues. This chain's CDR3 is CASSYGRARQGSEQYF. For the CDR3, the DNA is TGTGCCAGCAGTTACGGTCGGGCGCGGCAGGGATCCGAGCAGTACTTC.

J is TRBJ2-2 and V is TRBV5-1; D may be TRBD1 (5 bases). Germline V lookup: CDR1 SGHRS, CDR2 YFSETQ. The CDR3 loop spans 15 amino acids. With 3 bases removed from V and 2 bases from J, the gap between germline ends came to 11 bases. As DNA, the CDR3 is TGCGCCAGCAGCTCCGACGGACATAACACCGGGGAGCTGTTTTTT. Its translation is CASSSDGHNTGELFF.

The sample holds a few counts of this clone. CDR3 coding DNA: TGTGCCAGCAGCCCCCTAACCGGAGGAGACACCGGGGAGCTGTTTTTT. Protein sequence: CASSPLTGGDTGELFF. The V call is TRBV7-7, the J call TRBJ2-2, with D maybe TRBD2 (5 bases). Between the trimmed V and J ends, which lost 5 bases and 3 bases, there was a span of 16 bases. Per germline, CDR1 SSHAT and CDR2 FNYEAQ (reference sequence). This CDR3 region has 16 residues.

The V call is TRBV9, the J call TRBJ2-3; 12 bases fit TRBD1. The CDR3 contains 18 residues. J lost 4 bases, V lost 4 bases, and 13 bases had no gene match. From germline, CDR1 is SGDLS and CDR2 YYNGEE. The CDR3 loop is CASSLLVGGQGASDTQYF. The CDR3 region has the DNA TGTGCCAGCAGCCTTCTCGTTGGGGGACAGGGGGCCTCAGATACGCAGTATTTT.

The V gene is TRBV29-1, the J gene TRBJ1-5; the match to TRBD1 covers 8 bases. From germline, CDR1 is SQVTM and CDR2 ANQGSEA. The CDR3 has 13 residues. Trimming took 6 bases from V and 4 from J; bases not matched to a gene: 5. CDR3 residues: CSVGQGLNQPQHF. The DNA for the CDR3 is TGCAGCGTAGGACAGGGCCTGAATCAGCCCCAGCATTTT.

CDR3 in amino acids: CAIRGGQGNEQFF. The DNA of the CDR3 is TGTGCCATCAGGGGGGGACAGGGTAATGAGCAGTTCTTC. The chain couples TRBV10-3 to TRBJ2-1; 9 nucleotides match TRBD1. CDR1 ENHRY and CDR2 SYGVKD come from the germline V gene. CDR3 length: 13 amino acids. With 6 bases clipped from V and 7 bases from J, the junction kept 4 bases outside the gene matches.

The CDR3, as DNA: TGTGCCAGTCGGTACCGGGGACAGGGTGATTTCTATGGCTACACCTTC. It translates to CASRYRGQGDFYGYTF. J is TRBJ1-2 and V is TRBV19; 9 nucleotides line up with TRBD1. The CDR3 runs to 16 residues. CDR1 is LNHDA and CDR2 is SQIVND in the germline V gene (reference sequence). J was trimmed by 4 bases and V by 8 bases; bases with no gene match: 14.

This CDR3 is CASSVAQKTEAFF. CDR3 DNA: TGTGCCAGCAGCGTAGCCCAGAAAACTGAAGCTTTCTTT. The V and J genes are TRBV9 and TRBJ1-1; D ambiguous. Germline assignment: CDR1 SGDLS and CDR2 YYNGEE. The V gene lost 0 bases and the J gene lost 5 bases, with 8 bases spanning the gap. This CDR3 has 13 residues.

The CDR3 loop reads CASSFRGMGQNTEAFF. DNA for the CDR3: TGCGCCAGCAGCTTTCGGGGTATGGGCCAGAACACTGAAGCTTTCTTT. The rearrangement links TRBV5-1 to TRBJ1-1; D is uncertain. The germline V gene encodes CDR1 SGHRS and CDR2 YFSETQ. The V gene lost 2 bases and the J gene lost 1 base, with 15 bases spanning the gap. The CDR3 covers 16 residues.

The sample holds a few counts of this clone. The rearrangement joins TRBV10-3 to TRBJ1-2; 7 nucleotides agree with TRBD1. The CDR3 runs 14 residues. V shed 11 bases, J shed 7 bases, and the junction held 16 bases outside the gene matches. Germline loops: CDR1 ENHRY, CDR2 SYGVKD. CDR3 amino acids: CASSGQKGSRGYTF. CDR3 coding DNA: TGTGCCTCCTCGGGACAGAAAGGATCTCGTGGCTACACCTTC.